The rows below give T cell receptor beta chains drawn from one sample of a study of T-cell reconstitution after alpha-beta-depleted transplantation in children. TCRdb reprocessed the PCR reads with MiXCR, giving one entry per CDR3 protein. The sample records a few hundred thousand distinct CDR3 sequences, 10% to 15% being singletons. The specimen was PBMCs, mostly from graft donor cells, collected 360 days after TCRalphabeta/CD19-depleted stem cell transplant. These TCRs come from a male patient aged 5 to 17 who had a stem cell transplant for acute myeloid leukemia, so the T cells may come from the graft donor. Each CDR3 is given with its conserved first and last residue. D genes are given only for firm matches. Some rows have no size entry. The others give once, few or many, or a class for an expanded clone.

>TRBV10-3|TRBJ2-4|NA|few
TGTGCCATCAGTGAGTATGGGGCCGCAAGCATTCAGTACTTC
CAISEYGAASIQYF
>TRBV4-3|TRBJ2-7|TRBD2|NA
TGCGCCAGCAGCCGGACTAGAGGTTACGAGCAGTACTTC
CASSRTRGYEQYF
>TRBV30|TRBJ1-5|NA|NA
TGTGCCTGGATGGGAAGCAATCAGCCCCAGCATTTT
CAWMGSNQPQHF
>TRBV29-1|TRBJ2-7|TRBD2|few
TGCAGCGTCAATCAGGCTAGCGGGCTAGGAGAGCAGTACTTC
CSVNQASGLGEQYF
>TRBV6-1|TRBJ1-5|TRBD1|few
TGTGCCAGCAGTGAGACAGGGTTCAATCAGCCCCAGCATTTT
CASSETGFNQPQHF
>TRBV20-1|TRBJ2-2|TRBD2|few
TGCAGTGCTATCCCCGGGCTACTAGCGGGAGGGATGAACACCGGGGAGCTGTTTTTT
CSAIPGLLAGGMNTGELFF
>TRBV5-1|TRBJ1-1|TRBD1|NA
TGCGCCAGCAGCCCCAGACAGGGGGCAGTGACTTTCTTT
CASSPRQGAVTFF
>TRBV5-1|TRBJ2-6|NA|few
TGCGCCAGCAGTTGGACAGATCTCTCTGGGGCCAACGTCCTGACTTTC
CASSWTDLSGANVLTF
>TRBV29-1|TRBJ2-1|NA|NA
TGCAGCGTTGAAGATCCCTGGTTTGGCCATGGTAATGAGCAGTTCTTC
CSVEDPWFGHGNEQFF
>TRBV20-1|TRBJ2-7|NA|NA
TGCAGTGCTCCTGGACGGGAAACCTACGAGCAGTACTTC
CSAPGRETYEQYF
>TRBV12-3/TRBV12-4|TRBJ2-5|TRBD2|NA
TGTGCCAGCGGGCGGGGGGGAGAGACCCAGTACTTC
CASGRGGETQYF
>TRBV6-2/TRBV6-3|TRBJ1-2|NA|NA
TGTGCCAGCAATCGGTGGGGAGGCTATGGCTACACCTTC
CASNRWGGYGYTF
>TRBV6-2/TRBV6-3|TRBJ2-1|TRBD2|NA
TGTGCCAGCAGTTACTCCCGGACTAGCGGGGGAGATGAGCAGTTCTTC
CASSYSRTSGGDEQFF
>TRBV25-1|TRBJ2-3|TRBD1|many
TGTGCCAGCACATGGACAGGGTCAGATACGCAGTATTTT
CASTWTGSDTQYF
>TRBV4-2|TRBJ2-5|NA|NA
TGTGCCAGCAGTTTCGGCAGGGATGAAGAGACCCAGTACTTC
CASSFGRDEETQYF
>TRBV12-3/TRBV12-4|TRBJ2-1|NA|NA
TGTGCCAGCAGTTGGCAGGCCCTGGCAGGTAGCTCCTACAATGAGCAGTTCTTC
CASSWQALAGSSYNEQFF
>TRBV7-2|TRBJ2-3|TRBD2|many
TGTGCCAGCAGCGGCGGGGGGAGCCCAAGTACGCAGTATTTT
CASSGGGSPSTQYF
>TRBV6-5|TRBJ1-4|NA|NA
TGTGCCAGCAGTTACTCTCCGGGGGGTACTAATGAAAAACTGTTTTTT
CASSYSPGGTNEKLFF
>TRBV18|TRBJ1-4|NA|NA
TGTGCCAGCTCACCACCGGGGCTCCCCTTAAATGAAAAACTGTTTTTT
CASSPPGLPLNEKLFF
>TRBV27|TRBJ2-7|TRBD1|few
TGTGCCAGCAGTTTCCCGGGACAGGGGCCACGCGAGCAGTACTTC
CASSFPGQGPREQYF
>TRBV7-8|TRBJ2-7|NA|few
TGTGCCAGCAGCTTAGGGGCAGGGTCACTCTCCTACGAGCAGTACTTC
CASSLGAGSLSYEQYF
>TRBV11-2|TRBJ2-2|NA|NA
TGTGCCAGCAGCTTATTTTCGGGCGGGGACACCGGGGAGCTGTTTTTT
CASSLFSGGDTGELFF
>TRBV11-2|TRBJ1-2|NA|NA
TGTGCCAGCAGCTTCCCGACCGGTGGGGGCGGCAGGGAGATCGCTAACTATGGCTACACCTTC
CASSFPTGGGGREIANYGYTF
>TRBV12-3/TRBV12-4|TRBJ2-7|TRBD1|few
TGTGCCAGCAGGTCCCGAACAGGGGGCACCTACGAGCAGTACTTC
CASRSRTGGTYEQYF
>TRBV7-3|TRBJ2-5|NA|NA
TGTGCCAGCAGCTTAGCTGGGAGTGGGATCCAAGAGACCCAGTACTTC
CASSLAGSGIQETQYF
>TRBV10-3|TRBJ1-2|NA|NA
TGTGCCAGCATCCGGGATCCGGGCTACACCTTC
CASIRDPGYTF
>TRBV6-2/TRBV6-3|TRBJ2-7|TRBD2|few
TGTGCCAGCAGTCGACTAGCAGTCTACGAGCAGTACTTC
CASSRLAVYEQYF
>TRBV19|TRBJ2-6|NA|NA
TGTGCCAGTCAGGGGGGAGGATCCGGGGCCAACGTCCTGACTTTC
CASQGGGSGANVLTF
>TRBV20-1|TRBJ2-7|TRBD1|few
TGCAGTGCCACCGCCTTCGACAGGGTAACCTACGAGCAGTACTTC
CSATAFDRVTYEQYF
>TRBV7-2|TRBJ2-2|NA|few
TGTGCCAGCAGCCCTCGACTAGTCAACACCGGGGAGCTGTTTTTT
CASSPRLVNTGELFF
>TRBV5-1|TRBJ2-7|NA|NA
TGCGCCAGCAGGGACGGGACTGCCATTTACGAGCAGTACTTC
CASRDGTAIYEQYF
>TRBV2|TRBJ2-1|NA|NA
TGTGCCACAGGCAGGACCTTTGGATACAATGAGCAGTTCTTC
CATGRTFGYNEQFF
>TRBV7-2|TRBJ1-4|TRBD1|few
TGTGCCAGCAGCGGCCGGGACAGGGGGGCAGAAAAACTGTTTTTT
CASSGRDRGAEKLFF
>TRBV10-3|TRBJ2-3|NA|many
TGTGCCATCATGGGGGGAAAGAGCACAGATACGCAGTATTTT
CAIMGGKSTDTQYF
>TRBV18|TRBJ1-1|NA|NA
TGTGCCAGCTCACCACGGAGACAGGTCGGCACTGAAGCTTTCTTT
CASSPRRQVGTEAFF
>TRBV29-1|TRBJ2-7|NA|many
TGCAGCGTAATTTTCCCCTCCTACGAGCAGTACTTC
CSVIFPSYEQYF
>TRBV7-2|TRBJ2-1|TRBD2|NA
TGTGCCAGCAGCTTATTTCTGCTAAGCGGGAACCCCATGGAGCAGTTCTTC
CASSLFLLSGNPMEQFF
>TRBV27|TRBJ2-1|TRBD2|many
TGTGCCAGCAGTTTATCCGCTAGCGGGAACTCCTACAATGAGCAGTTCTTC
CASSLSASGNSYNEQFF
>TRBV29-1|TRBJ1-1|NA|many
TGCAGCGTTGAGAGGCAGGGGAGAGCTTTCTTT
CSVERQGRAFF
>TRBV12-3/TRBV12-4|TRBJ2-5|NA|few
TGTGCCAGCAGTCCCCACCCCCAGAACCAAGAGACCCAGTACTTC
CASSPHPQNQETQYF
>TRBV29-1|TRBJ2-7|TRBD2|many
TGCAGCGTTGCGGGACTAGCGGGAACCCTAACCTACGAGCAGTACTTC
CSVAGLAGTLTYEQYF
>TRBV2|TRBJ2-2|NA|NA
TGTGCCAGCTGGATGCCTGGGGACACCGGGGAGCTGTTTTTT
CASWMPGDTGELFF
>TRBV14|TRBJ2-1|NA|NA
TGTGCCAGCAGCCAGATAACTTCAATCTACAATGAGCAGTTCTTC
CASSQITSIYNEQFF
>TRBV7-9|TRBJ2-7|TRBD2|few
TGTGCCAGCAGCACCGGGGGACTACACATCTACGAGCAGTACTTC
CASSTGGLHIYEQYF
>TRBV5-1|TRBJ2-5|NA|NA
TGCGCCAGCAGCTTGGGGGCCGTGTCGCAAGAGACCCAGTACTTC
CASSLGAVSQETQYF
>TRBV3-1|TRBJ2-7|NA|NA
TGTGCCAGCAGCCAAGTTGGGAAATCCTACGAGCAGTACTTC
CASSQVGKSYEQYF